The rows below give T cell receptor beta chains drawn from one sample of a study of shared clonotypes between healthy human individuals. Sequencing was performed with immunoSEQ multiplex PCR; in TCRdb, only in-frame clones are kept and a portion is missing. The sample consists of a few million clones, 90% to 97% of them appearing once. Sequencing was carried out using naive CD4+ T cells sorted from blood. All receptors derive from a man between 18 and 35 years old in good health. The CDR3 runs from the conserved cysteine through the conserved F or W. D genes are given only for firm matches. Clone size is not always given. Where it is, it says once, few, many or a class for expanded clones.

j_call | v_call | d_call | clone_size | cdr3_nt | cdr3_aa
TRBJ1-5 | TRBV7-8 | . | . | TGTGCCAGCAGCCAAAGGTACCCCAATCAGCCCCAGCATTTT | CASSQRYPNQPQHF
TRBJ2-3 | TRBV5-1 | TRBD2 | . | TGCGCCAGCAGACCACCGGGACTAGGAGGCTCAGATACGCAGTATTTT | CASRPPGLGGSDTQYF
TRBJ2-1 | TRBV18 | TRBD2 | . | TGTGCCAGCTCACCACAAGCGGGAGACAGTGAGCAGTTCTTC | CASSPQAGDSEQFF
TRBJ1-2 | TRBV28 | TRBD1 | . | TGTGCCAGCAGTTGGGGACTGGGACAGGGGGCTGGTGGCTACACCTTC | CASSWGLGQGAGGYTF
TRBJ1-6 | TRBV9 | TRBD1 | . | TGTGCCAGCAGCACCTCGGGGACAGAGAATTCACCCCTCCACTTT | CASSTSGTENSPLHF
TRBJ1-5 | TRBV19 | . | few | TGTGCCAGTAGTATAGGAGGGAGCAATCAGCCCCAGCATTTT | CASSIGGSNQPQHF
TRBJ1-2 | TRBV19 | TRBD1 | . | TGTGCCAGTAGTATGGAGAGGACAGGGCCGTATGGCTACACCTTC | CASSMERTGPYGYTF
TRBJ2-3 | TRBV10-1 | TRBD2 | . | TGCGCCAGCAGTCTCGCTATCGGGACTAGCGCTAGCACAGATACGCAGTATTTT | CASSLAIGTSASTDTQYF
TRBJ1-4 | TRBV15 | TRBD1 | . | TGTGCCACCAGCAGATTCTCCGGGACAGTAGGTGAAAAACTGTTTTTT | CATSRFSGTVGEKLFF
TRBJ2-7 | TRBV7-2 | . | . | TGTGCCAGCAGCTTAGGGGCTCAGCAGTACTTC | CASSLGAQQYF
TRBJ1-2 | TRBV7-9 | TRBD1 | few | TGTGCCAGCAGCTTAGAGGGACAGGGCCGGGACTATGGCTACACCTTC | CASSLEGQGRDYGYTF
TRBJ2-5 | TRBV6-1 | . | . | TGTGCCAGCAACTTAGGGCTTCCTGGGGAGACCCAGTACTTC | CASNLGLPGETQYF
TRBJ2-2 | TRBV7-2 | TRBD1 | . | TGTGCCAGCAGCTCGGACAGGAGATCCGGGGAGCTGTTTTTT | CASSSDRRSGELFF
TRBJ1-5 | TRBV4-3 | . | once | TGCGCCAGCAGCCAAGTGGGGGGCAGCAATCAGCCCCAGCATTTT | CASSQVGGSNQPQHF
TRBJ2-5 | TRBV19 | . | . | TGTGCCAGTAGTATAGTTGCTGAAGGGACCCAGTACTTC | CASSIVAEGTQYF
TRBJ2-1 | TRBV5-1 | . | once | TGCGCCAGCAGCTTGTCGACGGAAAGCTCCTACAATGAGCAGTTCTTC | CASSLSTESSYNEQFF
TRBJ2-2 | TRBV15 | . | . | TGTGCCACCAGCAGGGAGGGCCGGAACACCGGGGAGCTGTTTTTT | CATSREGRNTGELFF
TRBJ1-2 | TRBV5-4 | . | . | TGTGCCAGCAGCTTTGACAAATTATATGGCTACACCTTC | CASSFDKLYGYTF
TRBJ2-5 | TRBV15 | . | . | TGTGCCACCAGTCTGAAGCAAGAGACCCAGTACTTC | CATSLKQETQYF
TRBJ1-2 | TRBV28 | . | . | TGTGCCAGCAGTTTGACTGGAAACTATGGCTACACCTTC | CASSLTGNYGYTF
TRBJ1-2 | TRBV27 | TRBD1 | . | TGTGCCAGCAGTTTACCCCGCGACAGGGCCATCTATGGCTACACCTTC | CASSLPRDRAIYGYTF
TRBJ2-7 | TRBV4-2 | TRBD1 | . | TGTGCCAGCAGCCAGGGACAGGGGGCCTACGAGCAGTACTTC | CASSQGQGAYEQYF
TRBJ2-2 | TRBV6-1 | . | . | TGTGCCAGCAGTTCAGCCACGGTGTCCGGGGAGCTGTTTTTT | CASSSATVSGELFF
TRBJ1-5 | TRBV7-9 | TRBD1 | . | TGTGCCAGCAGGGAAGGGACAGGGTATCAGCCCCAGCATTTT | CASREGTGYQPQHF
TRBJ1-5 | TRBV6-1 | TRBD1 | . | TGTGCCAGCAGTTTGGGACAGAATCAGCCCCAGCATTTT | CASSLGQNQPQHF
TRBJ1-4 | TRBV2 | . | . | TGTGCCAGCAGTGCGTTGGCGAGAGGGGAAAAACTGTTTTTT | CASSALARGEKLFF
TRBJ1-6 | TRBV28 | . | . | TGTGCCAGCAGTTTAACTGGGTCGAACTCACCCCTCCACTTT | CASSLTGSNSPLHF
TRBJ2-7 | TRBV18 | . | . | TGTGCCAGCTCACCATATCAGGGACCCTACGAGCAGTACTTC | CASSPYQGPYEQYF
TRBJ2-7 | TRBV28 | TRBD2 | . | TGTGCCAGCAGCACAGTGAGCGGGGTCATCGAGCAGTACTTC | CASSTVSGVIEQYF
TRBJ1-3 | TRBV7-3 | . | . | TGTGCCAGCAGCGCGAACCCGGCTGGAAACACCATATATTTT | CASSANPAGNTIYF
TRBJ2-1 | TRBV18 | TRBD1 | . | TGTGCCAGCTCACCACGGACAGGGATGAATGAGCAGTTCTTC | CASSPRTGMNEQFF
TRBJ2-1 | TRBV5-1 | TRBD2 | . | TGCGCCAGCAGCCCTAGCGGGGGGGCTTATGAGCAGTTCTTC | CASSPSGGAYEQFF
TRBJ2-7 | TRBV19 | . | . | TGTGCCAGTAGTATATCCCCCGGAGGGGGTTGGGAGCAGTACTTC | CASSISPGGGWEQYF
TRBJ1-2 | TRBV10-3 | TRBD1 | . | TGTGCCATCAGTGACGTAGTTAAAGCTGGACAGGGTAGTGGCTACACCTTC | CAISDVVKAGQGSGYTF
TRBJ1-2 | TRBV4-3 | . | . | TGCGCCAGCAGCCAAGATCACGGGGGTCCGGGCTACACCTTC | CASSQDHGGPGYTF
TRBJ1-2 | TRBV5-1 | . | . | TGCGCCAGCAGCTTGACTCTGGGGGCAGGATATGGCTACACCTTC | CASSLTLGAGYGYTF
TRBJ1-2 | TRBV5-1 | TRBD1 | . | TGCGCCAGCAGCACTGGACAGGGGAGAGTCAATGGCTACACCTTC | CASSTGQGRVNGYTF
TRBJ2-1 | TRBV7-9 | TRBD1 | . | TGTGCCAGCAGCTTCCGGGACAGGGACTACAATGAGCAGTTCTTC | CASSFRDRDYNEQFF
TRBJ2-1 | TRBV28 | . | . | TGTGCCAGCAGTACGGAAAAAGAGCAGTTCTTC | CASSTEKEQFF
TRBJ2-7 | TRBV6-1 | TRBD1 | . | TGTGCCAGCAGTGTAACAGGGGGCTACGAGCAGTACTTC | CASSVTGGYEQYF
TRBJ1-5 | TRBV5-5 | . | . | TGTGCCAGCAGCTATTCCCCGGATCAGCCCCAGCATTTT | CASSYSPDQPQHF
TRBJ1-5 | TRBV4-2 | TRBD1 | . | TGTGCCAGCAGGGGGACAGACAGTTTTAATAGCAATCAGCCCCAGCATTTT | CASRGTDSFNSNQPQHF
TRBJ1-5 | TRBV10-3 | . | . | TGTGCCATCAGTGAGAGTGGGGGCGCGCTGAATCAGCCCCAGCATTTT | CAISESGGALNQPQHF
TRBJ2-3 | TRBV6-1 | TRBD2 | . | TGTGCCAGCAAGCTAGCGGGAGTGAGTACAGATACGCAGTATTTT | CASKLAGVSTDTQYF
TRBJ1-2 | TRBV2 | TRBD1 | . | TGTGCCAGCAGCCTTATCGGGACAGGGGGCGCGGGCGGCTACACCTTC | CASSLIGTGGAGGYTF
TRBJ2-1 | TRBV18 | . | . | TGTGCCAGCTCACCTTGGCTAGCGCTCTACAATGAGCAGTTCTTC | CASSPWLALYNEQFF